These T cell receptor beta chains were read from a single sample in a study of T cell repertoires in ileal Crohn's disease. Sequencing used immunoSEQ multiplex PCR; TCRdb keeps in-frame clones, though not all of them. This sample has over 5,000 clones; over 70% occur once, and the top ten carry over 10%. The specimen sequenced was ileal tissue. The receptor source for this set is an adult with Crohn's disease. CDR3s include the opening cysteine and the closing phenylalanine or tryptophan. The D gene is left open where the match is weak. Not every row has a clone size; where given, it reads once, few, many or a size class.

D gene | J gene | V gene | clone size | CDR3 DNA | CDR3 protein
- | TRBJ1-3 | TRBV11-2 | - | TGTGCCAGCAGCTTAGTTCGTCTTGGAAACACCATATATTTT | CASSLVRLGNTIYF
- | TRBJ1-2 | TRBV27 | - | TGTGCCAGCAGTTTGCGACAGTCTAACTATGGCTACACCTTC | CASSLRQSNYGYTF
TRBD2 | TRBJ2-7 | TRBV7-2 | - | TGTGCCAGCAGCTTAGGCGCTAGCGGGGGGGCTCCCTACGAGCAGTACTTC | CASSLGASGGAPYEQYF
- | TRBJ2-1 | TRBV28 | - | TGTGCCGGGGGGGGCAGGGCCAACAATGAGCAGTTCTTC | CAGGGRANNEQFF
- | TRBJ2-1 | TRBV28 | - | TGTGCCAGCAGTCGCCTGGGACTGAGCTCCTACAATGAGCAGTTCTTC | CASSRLGLSSYNEQFF
- | TRBJ1-5 | TRBV7-2 | - | TGTGCCAGCAGCTTTATCCCCGGGTCCTTAAATCAGCCCCAGCATTTT | CASSFIPGSLNQPQHF
TRBD1 | TRBJ1-1 | TRBV19 | once | TGTGCCAGTATAGGACAGGGGACCCTCATGAACACTGAAGCTTTCTTT | CASIGQGTLMNTEAFF
TRBD1 | TRBJ1-1 | TRBV7-3 | - | TGTGCCAGCAGCAGGACAGGGGGTAACACTGAAGCTTTCTTT | CASSRTGGNTEAFF
- | TRBJ2-3 | TRBV6-4 | - | TGTGCCAGCAGTGACTCAGGGGGGGCCACAGATACGCAGTATTTT | CASSDSGGATDTQYF
- | TRBJ1-1 | TRBV28 | few | TGTGCCAGCAGTTTTGAGGTCACTGAAGCTTTCTTT | CASSFEVTEAFF
TRBD1 | TRBJ2-7 | TRBV28 | - | TGTGCCAGCAGCTTATTGGGGACAGGGCCCCTCGCGCAGTACTTC | CASSLLGTGPLAQYF
- | TRBJ1-1 | TRBV28 | - | TGTGCCAGCAGTCCGCAGGGCTTGCGAGCTTTCTTT | CASSPQGLRAFF
TRBD2 | TRBJ2-1 | TRBV9 | - | TGTGCCAGCAGCATACTAGCGGGATTAGGTCTTGAGCAGTTCTTC | CASSILAGLGLEQFF
TRBD1 | TRBJ1-2 | TRBV6-5 | - | TGTGCCAGCACCCCGGGACAGGGCTTCTATGGCTACACCTTC | CASTPGQGFYGYTF
- | TRBJ2-1 | TRBV7-6 | - | TGTGCCAGCAGCTCGCCTAGCGACTACAATGAGCAGTTCTTC | CASSSPSDYNEQFF
TRBD1 | TRBJ2-5 | TRBV15 | - | TGTGCCACCAGCAGAGATCGATATGGACAGGGCCTGACCCAGTACTTC | CATSRDRYGQGLTQYF
- | TRBJ2-7 | TRBV18 | - | TGTGCCAGCTCAACGGACAGCTTTGGCGAGCAGTACTTC | CASSTDSFGEQYF
- | TRBJ2-6 | TRBV4-3 | few | TGCGCCAGCAGCCAAGTCTTCCCTGGGGCCAACGTCCTGACTTTC | CASSQVFPGANVLTF
- | TRBJ2-5 | TRBV18 | - | TGTGCCAGCTCACCACGCCGCTCACAGGAGAATCCGATCCAAGAGACCCAGTACTTC | CASSPRRSQENPIQETQYF
TRBD1 | TRBJ1-5 | TRBV27 | few | TGTGCCAGCAGTTTCGGCAGGGGGCTCGGTCAGCCCCAGCATTTT | CASSFGRGLGQPQHF
- | TRBJ1-2 | TRBV27 | - | TGTGCCAGCTCTCTACAGGGACCCTATGGCTACACCTTC | CASSLQGPYGYTF
TRBD1 | TRBJ1-3 | TRBV30 | once | TGTGCCTGGAAACAGGGGGCTGGAAACACCATATATTTT | CAWKQGAGNTIYF
TRBD2 | TRBJ2-5 | TRBV9 | - | TGTGCCAGCAGCCCAGGTACGGGACTAGCGGGACAAGAGACCCAGTACTTC | CASSPGTGLAGQETQYF
- | TRBJ1-4 | TRBV5-1 | - | TGCGCCAGCAGCGCCGGGGGGCGGAATAATGAAAAACTGTTTTTT | CASSAGGRNNEKLFF
TRBD1 | TRBJ1-2 | TRBV29-1 | - | TGCAGCGTTGAAGTCCGGGACAGGGATGGCTACACCTTC | CSVEVRDRDGYTF
- | TRBJ2-3 | TRBV19 | - | TGTGCCAGTAGCGGCAGGAGCGGCCTTTCTTACTTCACAGATACGCAGTATTTT | CASSGRSGLSYFTDTQYF
TRBD2 | TRBJ2-7 | TRBV7-2 | - | TGTGCCAGCAGCGACCGGACTAGCGGGAGTAACGAGCAGTACTTC | CASSDRTSGSNEQYF
- | TRBJ1-2 | TRBV11-2 | few | TGTGCCAGCAGCCCCATCTACCCCGGTAACTATGGCTACACCTTC | CASSPIYPGNYGYTF
- | TRBJ2-7 | TRBV11-1 | - | TGTGCCAGCACCTTGGGAGTCGGGCTCGAGCAGTACTTC | CASTLGVGLEQYF
TRBD2 | TRBJ2-5 | TRBV4-1 | - | TGCGCCAGCAGCGCCTTCGGGACTAGCGGGGGGAGTCGCCAAGAGACCCAGTACTTC | CASSAFGTSGGSRQETQYF
- | TRBJ1-3 | TRBV9 | once | TGTGCCAGCAGCCCGCAGGGGTACTCTGGAAACACCATATATTTT | CASSPQGYSGNTIYF
TRBD2 | TRBJ2-5 | TRBV30 | - | TGTGCCTGGAGAACCCCCGGGGGGGCTGGGGAGACCCAGTACTTC | CAWRTPGGAGETQYF
- | TRBJ2-3 | TRBV5-1 | - | TGCGCCAGCAGCTTGTTCAGGGGGGACGATACGCAGTATTTT | CASSLFRGDDTQYF
- | TRBJ2-5 | TRBV29-1 | - | TGCAGCGTTGACGTTTCAGGGAAGGAGACCCAGTACTTC | CSVDVSGKETQYF
- | TRBJ1-4 | TRBV2 | - | TGTCTACAGATTTTAACTAATGAAAAACTGTTTTTT | CLQILTNEKLFF
- | TRBJ2-1 | TRBV2 | - | TGTGCCAGCAGCTCGGGAGTTGCCTACAATGAGCAGTTCTTC | CASSSGVAYNEQFF
TRBD2 | TRBJ2-2 | TRBV5-4 | - | TGTGCCAGCAGCTTCCGGGAGGATACCGGGGAGCTGTTTTTT | CASSFREDTGELFF
TRBD1 | TRBJ2-2 | TRBV30 | few | TGTGCCTGGGGGGGACAGGACAACGCCCCGAACACCGGGGAGCTGTTTTTT | CAWGGQDNAPNTGELFF
- | TRBJ2-7 | TRBV7-9 | - | TGTGCCAGCAGCTTAGCGGCGGGTTTTTACTCCTACGAGCAGTACTTC | CASSLAAGFYSYEQYF
- | TRBJ2-3 | TRBV6-1 | few | TGTGCCAGCAGTGAAGGGTTTAGCGCCAGAACAGATACGCAGTATTTT | CASSEGFSARTDTQYF
TRBD2 | TRBJ2-5 | TRBV11-1 | - | TGTGCCAGCAGCTTAGCGGGGACTAGCGGGAGAGATCGGGAGACCCAGTACTTC | CASSLAGTSGRDRETQYF
- | TRBJ2-1 | TRBV14 | - | TGTGCCAGCAGCTACCGGGACTCCGCCTACAATGAGCAGTTCTTC | CASSYRDSAYNEQFF
- | TRBJ1-2 | TRBV7-3 | - | TGTGCCAGCAGCCGAGGAAAGACAGGAATTAGCGGCTACACCTTC | CASSRGKTGISGYTF
- | TRBJ1-5 | TRBV18 | - | TGTGCCAGCTCACCGATAGGGGTGGATCAGCCCCAGCATTTT | CASSPIGVDQPQHF
TRBD2 | TRBJ2-7 | TRBV9 | - | TGTGCCAGCGGAGGGACTAGCGGGGCGCACGAGCAGTACTTC | CASGGTSGAHEQYF
TRBD1 | TRBJ2-6 | TRBV28 | - | TGTGCCAGCAGTTTGGGACAGATCTCTGGGGCCAACGTCCTGACTTTC | CASSLGQISGANVLTF
TRBD1 | TRBJ2-1 | TRBV27 | - | TGTGCCAGCAGTTCTCAAGGACAGGGGGCAGGTGAGCAGTTCTTC | CASSSQGQGAGEQFF
TRBD1 | TRBJ1-4 | TRBV16 | - | TGTGCCAGCAGCCACCCAGGGGGAACTAATGAAAAACTGTTTTTT | CASSHPGGTNEKLFF
TRBD1 | TRBJ2-7 | TRBV15 | - | TGTGCCACCAGCACAGACAGGGGGCTCGAGCAGTACTTC | CATSTDRGLEQYF
- | TRBJ1-2 | TRBV21-1 | - | TGTGCCAGCAGAAGGAGGGACTGGGATGTAAATGGGGACTATGGCTACACCTTC | CASRRRDWDVNGDYGYTF
- | TRBJ1-5 | TRBV7-8 | - | TGTGCCAGCAGCTTAGGCAGGGTACAGCCCCAGCATTTT | CASSLGRVQPQHF
TRBD1 | TRBJ1-3 | TRBV5-1 | - | TGCGCCAGCAGCCCCGGACAGGGGAGGGGAAACACCATATATTTT | CASSPGQGRGNTIYF
- | TRBJ2-7 | TRBV4-1 | - | TGCGCCAGCAGCCATAAGATTGGGGAGCTAGCGCGCGAGCAGTACTTC | CASSHKIGELAREQYF
TRBD1 | TRBJ1-1 | TRBV7-9 | once | TGTGCCAGCAGAAGACAGGGGGCCGGACAGTTTGAAGCTTTCTTT | CASRRQGAGQFEAFF
- | TRBJ1-4 | TRBV7-9 | - | TGTGCCAGCAGTTTGGGGGCCACTAATGAAAAACTGTTTTTT | CASSLGATNEKLFF